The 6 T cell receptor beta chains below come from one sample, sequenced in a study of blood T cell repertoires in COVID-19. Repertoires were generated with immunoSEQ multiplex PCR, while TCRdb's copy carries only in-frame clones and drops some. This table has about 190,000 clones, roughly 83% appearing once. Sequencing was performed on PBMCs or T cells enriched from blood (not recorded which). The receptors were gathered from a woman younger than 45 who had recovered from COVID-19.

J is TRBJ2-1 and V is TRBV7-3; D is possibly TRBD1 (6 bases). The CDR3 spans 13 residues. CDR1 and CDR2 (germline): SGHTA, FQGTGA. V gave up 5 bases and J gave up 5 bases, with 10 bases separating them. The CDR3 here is CASSATGNNEQFF. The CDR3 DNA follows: TGTGCCAGCAGCGCAACAGGGAACAATGAGCAGTTCTTC. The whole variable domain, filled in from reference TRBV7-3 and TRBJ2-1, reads GAGVSQTPSNKVTEKGKYVELRCDPISGHTALYWYRQSLGQGPEFLIYFQGTGAADDSGLPNDRFFAVRPEGSVSTLKIQRTERGDSAVYLCASSATGNNEQFFGPGTRLTVL.

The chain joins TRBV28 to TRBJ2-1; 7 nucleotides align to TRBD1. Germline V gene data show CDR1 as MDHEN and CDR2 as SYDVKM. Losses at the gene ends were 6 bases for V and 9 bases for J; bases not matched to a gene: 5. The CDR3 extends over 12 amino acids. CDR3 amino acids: CASSGQVGEQFF. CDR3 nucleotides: TGTGCCAGCAGCGGACAGGTGGGTGAGCAGTTCTTC.

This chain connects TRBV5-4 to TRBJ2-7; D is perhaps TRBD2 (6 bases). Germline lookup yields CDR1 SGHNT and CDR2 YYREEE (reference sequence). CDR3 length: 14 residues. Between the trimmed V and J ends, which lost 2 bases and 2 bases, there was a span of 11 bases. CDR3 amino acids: CASSFFGGTYEQYF. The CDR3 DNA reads TGTGCCAGCAGCTTTTTTGGCGGGACCTACGAGCAGTACTTC.

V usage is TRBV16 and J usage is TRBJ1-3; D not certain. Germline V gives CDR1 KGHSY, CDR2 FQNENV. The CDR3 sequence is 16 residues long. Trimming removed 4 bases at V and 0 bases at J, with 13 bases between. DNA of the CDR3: TGTGCCAGCAGCCCCCCGCGTACCCCCTCTGGAAACACCATATATTTT. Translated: CASSPPRTPSGNTIYF.

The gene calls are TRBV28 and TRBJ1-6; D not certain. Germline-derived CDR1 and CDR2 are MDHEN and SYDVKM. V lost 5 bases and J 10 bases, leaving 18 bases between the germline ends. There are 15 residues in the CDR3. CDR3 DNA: TGTGCCAGCAGTCCATTCGGGAGTGCAAGCTCACCCCTCCACTTT. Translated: CASSPFGSASSPLHF. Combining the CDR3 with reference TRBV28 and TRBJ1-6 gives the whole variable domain DVKVTQSSRYLVKRTGEKVFLECVQDMDHENMFWYRQDPGLGLRLIYFSYDVKMKEKGDIPEGYSVSREKKERFSLILESASTNQTSMYLCASSPFGSASSPLHFGNGTRLTVT.

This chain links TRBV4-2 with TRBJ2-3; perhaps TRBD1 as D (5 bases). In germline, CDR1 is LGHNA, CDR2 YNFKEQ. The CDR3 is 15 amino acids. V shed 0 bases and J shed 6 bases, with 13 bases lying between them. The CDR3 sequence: CASSQEGQPEDTQYF. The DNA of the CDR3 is TGTGCCAGCAGCCAAGAGGGGCAACCGGAGGATACGCAGTATTTT.